This T cell receptor beta chain stems from a study of blood T cell repertoires in COVID-19. Trimming pared 2 bases from V and 1 base from J, leaving 5 bases between. Germline CDR1 is SEHNR and CDR2 is FQNEAQ (reference sequence). The CDR3 has 14 residues. Participants spanned ages roughly 18 to 90 years and resided in over 20 US areas. Self-reported history from a screening survey and questionnaire set each donor's cohort. Cohort 3 recovered donors had two negative PCRs, clearance, or symptom resolution. Original methodology: Quantification of nucleated cells was approximated via reference gene primer amplification. Method: immunoSEQ multiplex PCR; TCRdb's copy keeps in-frame clones and lacks some. Clone size and V and J calls were adopted from that table, with D and trimming inferred from the DNA. There are roughly 130,000 clones in the sample; 65% to 90% occur only once, and around 2.3% lies in the top ten.

The sequenced sample was PBMCs or T cells enriched from blood (not recorded which). This TCR was recovered from a woman in her forties or fifties who had recovered from COVID-19. The chain employs TRBV7-9 and TRBJ2-2; no definite D call. CDR3 loop: CASSLLRNTGELFF. Here the CDR3 DNA reads TGTGCCAGCAGCTTATTGCGGAACACCGGGGAGCTGTTTTTT.